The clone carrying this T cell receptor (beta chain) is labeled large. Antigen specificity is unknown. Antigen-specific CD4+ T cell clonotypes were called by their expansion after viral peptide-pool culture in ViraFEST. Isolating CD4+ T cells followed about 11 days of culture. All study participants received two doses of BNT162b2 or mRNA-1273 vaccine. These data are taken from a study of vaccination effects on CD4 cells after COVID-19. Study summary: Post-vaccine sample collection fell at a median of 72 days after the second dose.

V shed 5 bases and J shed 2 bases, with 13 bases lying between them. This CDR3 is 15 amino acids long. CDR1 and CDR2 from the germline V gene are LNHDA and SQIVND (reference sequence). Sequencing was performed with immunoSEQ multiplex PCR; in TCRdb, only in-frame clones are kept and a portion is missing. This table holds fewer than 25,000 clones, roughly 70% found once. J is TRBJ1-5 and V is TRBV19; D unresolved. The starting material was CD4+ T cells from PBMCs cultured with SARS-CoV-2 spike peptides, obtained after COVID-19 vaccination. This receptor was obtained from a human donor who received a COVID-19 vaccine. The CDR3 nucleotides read TGTGCCAGTAGTCTGACAACCTTGGGCAATCAGCCCCAGCATTTT. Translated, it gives CASSLTTLGNQPQHF.